A selection of T cell receptor beta chains follows, all from one sample in a study of cytomegalovirus exposure and HLA in healthy donors. The table came from immunoSEQ multiplex PCR; TCRdb's copy has only in-frame clones and leaves some out. The sample holds roughly 190,000 clones. Sample: PBMCs. These receptors came from a man aged 25-45 years in good health and CMV-seronegative. Both conserved end residues are trimmed from each CDR3. Size is omitted from some rows. Given values are once, few, many or a class for expanded clones.

v_gene	abundance	len	CDR3aa
TRBV10-2	-	14	ASGAGTANLNTEAF
TRBV7-2	-	12	ASSLSRGPGELF
TRBV7-2	-	17	ASSLRRRSASLGTGELF
TRBV2	-	12	ASSGQGWDNEQF
TRBV23-1	-	10	AGGGSGNTIY
TRBV6-5	-	13	ASSQYRVGTDTQY
TRBV5-1	-	11	ASSFSSGYEQY
TRBV7-2	-	13	ASSLYSGRTDTQY
TRBV27	-	11	ASRASGTGSHH
TRBV11-3	medium-sized	12	ASSPGGSNEKLF
TRBV6-1	-	12	ASRTEESSYEQY
TRBV18	-	13	ASSPGQVRSYEQY
TRBV30	-	10	ACPPGLNGYT
TRBV6-1	-	15	ASSAFPGQGGADTQY
TRBV7-9	-	11	ASSFEGGQPQH
TRBV4-1	-	12	ASSHSDRLYEQY
TRBV7-2	-	16	ASSFSGTGGFSTDTQY
TRBV7-6	-	13	ASSRLLRGTDTQY
TRBV10-3	-	11	AISGQAGGGYT
TRBV7-9	-	11	ASSFRAGSEQY
TRBV5-4	-	14	ATLEGALSGANVLT
TRBV5-5	-	11	ASSQKFSYEQY
TRBV6-6	-	12	ASSYSKRAGELF
TRBV4-1	-	16	ASSQAGTGERSGRPQH